The T cell receptor (beta chain) described here comes from a study of T-cell reconstitution after alpha-beta-depleted transplantation in children. This clonotype was detected ten times or more. Unique molecular identifiers were incorporated during preparation of the TCRbeta library. MiXCR was run by TCRdb on the PCR reads, yielding one entry per CDR3 protein. The sample shows 25,000 to 30,000 distinct CDR3 sequences, roughly 6% of them seen only once. V shed 1 base and J shed 7 bases, with 11 bases lying between them. The CDR3 length is 13 residues. Germline-derived CDR1 and CDR2 are DFQATT and SNEGSKA (reference sequence).

The origin of this receptor is a male patient under 18 who had a stem cell transplant for acute myeloid leukemia, so the T cells may come from the graft donor. The chain carries TRBV20-1 and TRBJ2-1; no clear D gene. The sample was PBMCs, mostly from graft donor cells, taken 180 days after TCRalphabeta/CD19-depleted stem cell transplant. CDR3 DNA sequence: TGCAGTGCTAGAGCCGGAGTCTCAAATGAGCAGTTCTTC. It yields the protein CSARAGVSNEQFF.